This TCR beta chain was sequenced for a study of cytomegalovirus exposure and HLA in healthy donors. The PCR was carried out with 60 Vbeta primers and 13 Jbeta primers. Using immunoSEQ multiplex PCR, the repertoire was profiled, and TCRdb retains in-frame clones only, with some absent. The sample lists a few hundred thousand clones, 81% occurring once. The CDR3 length is 13 residues. The V end lost 2 bases, the J end lost 4 bases, and 11 bases lay between the germline ends. Germline V gene data show CDR1 as SQVTM and CDR2 as ANQGSEA. Material: PBMCs. The genes are TRBV29-1 and TRBJ1-1; TRBD1 might be the D (5 bases). The receptor was isolated from a woman aged 55-75 years in good health and CMV-seropositive. CDR3 sequence reads: CSVERGSGTEAFF. The CDR3 DNA reads as TGCAGCGTTGAACGGGGGAGTGGCACTGAAGCTTTCTTT.